These 7 T cell receptor beta chains came from one sample sequenced in a study of blood T cell repertoires in COVID-19. The table came from immunoSEQ multiplex PCR; TCRdb's copy has only in-frame clones and leaves some out. The sample gives roughly 25,000 clones, about 72% of which show up once; roughly 40% is in the top ten. Input material: peripheral blood. The receptors were gathered from a woman aged 80 or over with acute or convalescent COVID-19.

V usage is TRBV5-1 and J usage is TRBJ1-6; D not resolved. There are 16 residues in the CDR3. V was shortened by 3 bases and J by 5 bases, with 15 bases between the two germline ends. Germline V lookup: CDR1 SGHRS, CDR2 YFSETQ. The CDR3 DNA sequence: TGCGCCAGCAGCTCTCCGTCGGGTCTTAATAATTCACCCCTCCACTTT. Protein: CASSSPSGLNNSPLHF.

V gene TRBV7-6 combines with J gene TRBJ1-3; D perhaps matches TRBD1 (5 bases). With 2 bases removed from V and 1 base from J, the gap between germline ends came to 12 bases. Germline V lookup: CDR1 SGHVS, CDR2 FNYEAQ. This CDR3 spans 16 amino acids. CDR3 region: CASSLNQAGSGNTIYF. The CDR3 DNA is TGTGCCAGCAGCTTAAATCAGGCAGGGTCTGGAAACACCATATATTTT.

CDR3 residues: CASGPTGVGETQYF. As DNA, the CDR3 is TGTGCTAGTGGCCCGACGGGGGTAGGAGAGACCCAGTACTTC. V gene TRBV12-5 combines with J gene TRBJ2-5; TRBD2 is a possible D gene (6 bases). This CDR3 spans 14 amino acids. The germline CDR1 and CDR2 sequences are LGHNT and FRNRAP. The V and J ends lost 6 bases and 4 bases respectively, with 15 bases between them.

V gene TRBV7-9 combines with J gene TRBJ1-2, with no clear D. Germline V gives CDR1 SEHNR, CDR2 FQNEAQ (reference sequence). The germline V and J ends were trimmed by 1 base and 8 bases, with 5 bases remaining between them. The CDR3 has 11 amino acids. The CDR3 DNA sequence: TGTGCCAGCAGCTTAGGTGGCGGCTACACCTTC. Translating gives CASSLGGGYTF.

This clone has only a few counts. The V and J genes are TRBV7-2 and TRBJ1-6; TRBD1 might be the D (5 bases). Deletions cut 3 bases from V and 7 bases from J, with 7 bases between. Germline V gene data show CDR1 as SGHTA and CDR2 as FQGNSA. The CDR3 extends over 13 amino acids. The CDR3, as DNA: TGTGCCAGCAGCTTGACAGCAAATTCACCCCTCCACTTT. Protein sequence: CASSLTANSPLHF.

The sample holds a few counts of this clone. The chain recombines TRBV3-1 (or the pseudogene TRBV3-2) with TRBJ2-3; 13 positions agree with TRBD2. Unmatched junction bases numbered 4, after V lost 2 bases and J lost 5 bases. CDR3 length: 16 residues. Germline CDR1 and CDR2: LGHDT and YNNKEL (reference sequence). CDR3 coding DNA: TGTGCCAGCAGCCAAACTAGCGGGGGGGCTTTAGATACGCAGTATTTT. Translation: CASSQTSGGALDTQYF.

In this sample, this clone turned up a few times. This chain links TRBV9 with TRBJ2-1; TRBD1 agrees at 7 bases. V shed 0 bases and J 6 bases; nucleotides not matched to a gene: 0. The germline V gene encodes CDR1 SGDLS and CDR2 YYNGEE. The CDR3 covers 13 residues. CDR3 bases: TGTGCCAGCAGCGTAGGGGACAGCAATGAGCAGTTCTTC. This codes for CASSVGDSNEQFF.